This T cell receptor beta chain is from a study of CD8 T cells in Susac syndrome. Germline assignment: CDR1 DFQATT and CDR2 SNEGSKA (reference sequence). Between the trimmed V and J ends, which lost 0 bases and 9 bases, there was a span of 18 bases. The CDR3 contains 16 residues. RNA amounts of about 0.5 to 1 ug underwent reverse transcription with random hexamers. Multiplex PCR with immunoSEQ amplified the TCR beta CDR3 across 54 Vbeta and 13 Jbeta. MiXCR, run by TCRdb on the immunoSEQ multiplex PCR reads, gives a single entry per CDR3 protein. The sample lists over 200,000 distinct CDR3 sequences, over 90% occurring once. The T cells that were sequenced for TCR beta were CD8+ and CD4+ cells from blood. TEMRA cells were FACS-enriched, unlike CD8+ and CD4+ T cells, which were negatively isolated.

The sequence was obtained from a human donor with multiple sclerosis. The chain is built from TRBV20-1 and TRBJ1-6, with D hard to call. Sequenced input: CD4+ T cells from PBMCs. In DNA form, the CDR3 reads TGCAGTGCTAGAGATCCCGGCGCCGGGTCCCTTTCACCCCTCCACTTT. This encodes CSARDPGAGSLSPLHF.